The rows below give T cell receptor beta chains drawn from one sample of a study of cytomegalovirus exposure and HLA in healthy donors. Sequencing was performed with immunoSEQ multiplex PCR; in TCRdb, only in-frame clones are kept and a portion is missing. The table records hundreds of thousands of clones, approximately 80% of them present only once. The sample taken for sequencing was PBMCs. These receptors were collected from a woman aged 40 to 49 in good health and CMV-seronegative. Each CDR3 is given with its conserved first and last residue. The D gene is left open where the match is weak. Clone size is stated in some rows and not others, as once, few, many or a class when expanded.

clone_size: -; d_call: TRBD1; v_call: TRBV7-8; j_call: TRBJ1-2; cdr3_aa: CASTNRTGGKINYGYTF; cdr3_nt: TGTGCCAGCACCAATCGGACAGGGGGTAAAATTAACTATGGCTACACCTTC
clone_size: -; d_call: -; v_call: TRBV11-2; j_call: TRBJ2-1; cdr3_aa: CASSLEVTRTLSYEQFF; cdr3_nt: TGTGCCAGCAGCTTAGAGGTAACTCGGACACTATCTTATGAGCAGTTCTTC
clone_size: -; d_call: -; v_call: TRBV6-5; j_call: TRBJ1-5; cdr3_aa: CASSAQGQPQHF; cdr3_nt: TGTGCCAGCAGCGCCCAGGGACAGCCCCAGCATTTT
clone_size: -; d_call: TRBD1; v_call: TRBV2; j_call: TRBJ2-5; cdr3_aa: CASRQGSVETQYF; cdr3_nt: TGTGCCAGCCGACAGGGGTCAGTAGAGACCCAGTACTTC
clone_size: -; d_call: TRBD1; v_call: TRBV5-4; j_call: TRBJ1-6; cdr3_aa: CASSLQQGANSPLHF; cdr3_nt: TGTGCCAGCAGCTTACAACAGGGGGCGAATTCACCCCTCCACTTT
clone_size: once; d_call: TRBD1; v_call: TRBV28; j_call: TRBJ2-4; cdr3_aa: CASSPGGALGNIQYF; cdr3_nt: TGTGCCAGCAGTCCAGGGGGCGCGTTAGGAAACATTCAGTACTTC
clone_size: -; d_call: -; v_call: TRBV5-4; j_call: TRBJ2-3; cdr3_aa: CASSFLSSDTQYF; cdr3_nt: TGTGCCAGCAGCTTTCTGTCAAGCGATACGCAGTATTTT
clone_size: few; d_call: -; v_call: TRBV6-1; j_call: TRBJ1-1; cdr3_aa: CASRGERALNTEAFF; cdr3_nt: TGTGCCAGCAGAGGGGAACGGGCCTTGAACACTGAAGCTTTCTTT
clone_size: -; d_call: -; v_call: TRBV6-5; j_call: TRBJ2-5; cdr3_aa: CASSPTQGETQYF; cdr3_nt: TGTGCCAGCAGCCCTACCCAGGGAGAGACCCAGTACTTC
clone_size: -; d_call: -; v_call: TRBV15; j_call: TRBJ1-2; cdr3_aa: CATSPNPGRGQYGYPF; cdr3_nt: TGTGCCACCAGTCCGAACCCAGGGCGGGGCCAATATGGCTACCCCTTC
clone_size: -; d_call: TRBD2; v_call: TRBV7-9; j_call: TRBJ2-7; cdr3_aa: CASSRGGGGATPYEQYF; cdr3_nt: TGTGCCAGCAGTCGGGGCGGCGGGGGGGCAACTCCCTACGAGCAGTACTTC
clone_size: once; d_call: -; v_call: TRBV2; j_call: TRBJ2-7; cdr3_aa: CASRRGYEQYF; cdr3_nt: TGTGCCAGCCGCAGGGGCTACGAGCAGTACTTC
clone_size: -; d_call: TRBD2; v_call: TRBV5-5; j_call: TRBJ2-3; cdr3_aa: CASGYGTSGEDTQYF; cdr3_nt: TGTGCCAGCGGATACGGGACTAGCGGGGAGGATACGCAGTATTTT
clone_size: -; d_call: -; v_call: TRBV2; j_call: TRBJ1-3; cdr3_aa: CASSGSRGTGNTIYF; cdr3_nt: TGTGCCAGCAGTGGCTCCCGGGGGACTGGAAACACCATATATTTT
clone_size: -; d_call: -; v_call: TRBV18; j_call: TRBJ2-1; cdr3_aa: CASSPRARRENEQFF; cdr3_nt: TGTGCCAGCTCACCACGGGCCAGAAGGGAGAATGAGCAGTTCTTC
clone_size: once; d_call: TRBD1; v_call: TRBV5-5; j_call: TRBJ2-7; cdr3_aa: CASSPPGQGYEQYF; cdr3_nt: TGTGCCAGCAGCCCACCGGGACAGGGCTACGAGCAGTACTTC
clone_size: -; d_call: -; v_call: TRBV5-1; j_call: TRBJ2-2; cdr3_aa: CASSLGRSGTGELFF; cdr3_nt: TGCGCCAGCAGCTTGGGTAGATCTGGCACCGGGGAGCTGTTTTTT
clone_size: once; d_call: -; v_call: TRBV5-5; j_call: TRBJ2-2; cdr3_aa: CASSATRANTGELFF; cdr3_nt: TGTGCCAGCAGCGCGACAAGAGCGAACACCGGGGAGCTGTTTTTT
clone_size: -; d_call: -; v_call: TRBV5-8; j_call: TRBJ1-1; cdr3_aa: CASSRPPGRMNTEAFF; cdr3_nt: TGTGCCAGCAGCCGACCTCCGGGAAGAATGAACACTGAAGCTTTCTTT
clone_size: -; d_call: TRBD1; v_call: TRBV19; j_call: TRBJ1-2; cdr3_aa: CASSMVAGGRNYGYTF; cdr3_nt: TGTGCCAGTAGTATGGTGGCAGGGGGCCGTAACTATGGCTACACCTTC
clone_size: -; d_call: -; v_call: TRBV20-1; j_call: TRBJ1-2; cdr3_aa: CSARTGDGYTF; cdr3_nt: TGCAGTGCTAGGACAGGCGATGGCTACACCTTC
clone_size: -; d_call: -; v_call: TRBV29-1; j_call: TRBJ2-5; cdr3_aa: CSVELAGETQYF; cdr3_nt: TGCAGCGTTGAATTGGCAGGAGAGACCCAGTACTTC
clone_size: -; d_call: TRBD1; v_call: TRBV19; j_call: TRBJ1-4; cdr3_aa: CASSAKGAGNEKLFF; cdr3_nt: TGTGCCAGTAGTGCAAAGGGGGCCGGGAATGAAAAACTGTTTTTT
clone_size: once; d_call: -; v_call: TRBV7-8; j_call: TRBJ2-4; cdr3_aa: CASSPYGNIQYF; cdr3_nt: TGTGCCAGCAGCCCGTACGGAAACATTCAGTACTTC
clone_size: -; d_call: -; v_call: TRBV5-5; j_call: TRBJ2-7; cdr3_aa: CASSLSGLGGSEQYF; cdr3_nt: TGTGCCAGCAGCTTGTCTGGACTAGGGGGTTCGGAGCAGTACTTC
clone_size: -; d_call: -; v_call: TRBV15; j_call: TRBJ1-2; cdr3_aa: CATSRATGSGYGYPF; cdr3_nt: TGTGCCACCAGCAGAGCTACGGGGTCGGGCTATGGCTACCCCTTC
clone_size: -; d_call: -; v_call: TRBV29-1; j_call: TRBJ1-1; cdr3_aa: CSVEGLGTEAFF; cdr3_nt: TGCAGCGTTGAGGGACTTGGCACTGAAGCTTTCTTT
clone_size: -; d_call: TRBD1; v_call: TRBV5-1; j_call: TRBJ1-6; cdr3_aa: CASSFGDSSPLHF; cdr3_nt: TGCGCCAGCAGCTTTGGGGACAGTTCACCCCTCCACTTT
clone_size: -; d_call: TRBD2; v_call: TRBV7-9; j_call: TRBJ2-1; cdr3_aa: CASSLREIAGGTDEQFF; cdr3_nt: TGTGCCAGCAGCCTTAGGGAAATAGCGGGGGGAACGGATGAGCAGTTCTTC
clone_size: -; d_call: TRBD2; v_call: TRBV27; j_call: TRBJ2-1; cdr3_aa: CASSSRPQTSGVGNEQFF; cdr3_nt: TGTGCCAGCAGTTCCCGCCCTCAGACTAGCGGGGTTGGCAATGAGCAGTTCTTC
clone_size: -; d_call: -; v_call: TRBV6-5; j_call: TRBJ1-6; cdr3_aa: CASSSGQNSPLHF; cdr3_nt: TGTGCCAGCAGTTCCGGACAGAATTCACCCCTCCACTTT
clone_size: -; d_call: -; v_call: TRBV30; j_call: TRBJ1-3; cdr3_aa: CAWSANSGNTIYF; cdr3_nt: TGTGCCTGGAGTGCAAACTCTGGAAACACCATATATTTT
clone_size: -; d_call: TRBD1; v_call: TRBV18; j_call: TRBJ1-3; cdr3_aa: CASSPGQGRNTIYF; cdr3_nt: TGTGCCAGCTCACCCGGACAGGGAAGAAACACCATATATTTT
clone_size: -; d_call: -; v_call: TRBV18; j_call: TRBJ2-7; cdr3_aa: CASSPLSEVHEQYF; cdr3_nt: TGTGCCAGCTCACCACTATCAGAGGTCCACGAGCAGTACTTC
clone_size: -; d_call: -; v_call: TRBV13; j_call: TRBJ2-5; cdr3_aa: CASSFRETQYF; cdr3_nt: TGTGCCAGCAGCTTCAGAGAGACCCAGTACTTC
clone_size: few; d_call: TRBD1; v_call: TRBV6-6; j_call: TRBJ1-3; cdr3_aa: CASSYMGQGSGNTIYF; cdr3_nt: TGTGCCAGCAGTTACATGGGACAGGGTTCTGGAAACACCATATATTTT
clone_size: many; d_call: TRBD2; v_call: TRBV4-2; j_call: TRBJ2-2; cdr3_aa: CASSRGLAGGTGELFF; cdr3_nt: TGTGCCAGCAGCCGGGGACTAGCGGGGGGAACCGGGGAGCTGTTTTTT
clone_size: -; d_call: -; v_call: TRBV9; j_call: TRBJ1-5; cdr3_aa: CASSVGQNQPQHF; cdr3_nt: TGTGCCAGCAGCGTAGGACAGAATCAGCCCCAGCATTTT
clone_size: -; d_call: TRBD1; v_call: TRBV30; j_call: TRBJ1-1; cdr3_aa: CAWQPGQGSTEAFF; cdr3_nt: TGTGCCTGGCAACCGGGACAGGGGAGCACTGAAGCTTTCTTT
clone_size: -; d_call: TRBD2; v_call: TRBV7-1; j_call: TRBJ2-3; cdr3_aa: CASSSYPEPRASGTDTLRTDTQYF; cdr3_nt: TGTGCCAGCAGCTCTTACCCTGAACCAAGGGCTAGCGGAACGGATACGCTTAGGACAGATACGCAGTATTTT
clone_size: -; d_call: TRBD2; v_call: TRBV27; j_call: TRBJ2-1; cdr3_aa: CASSFSSGDRYNEQFF; cdr3_nt: TGTGCCAGCAGTTTTTCTAGCGGGGACCGCTACAATGAGCAGTTCTTC
clone_size: few; d_call: -; v_call: TRBV7-2; j_call: TRBJ2-7; cdr3_aa: CASSRSDSVYYEQYF; cdr3_nt: TGTGCCAGCAGCCGTTCGGACAGCGTCTATTACGAGCAGTACTTC